This T cell receptor beta chain was sequenced in a study of CD8+CD57+ T cells in acquired aplastic anemia. Across the study: Sorted CD4+ and CD8+ cells gave a mean 3.2 ug DNA, range roughly 0.19 to 27.4 ug.

This clonotype occurred many times. Germline V CDR1 and CDR2: MNHEY, SVGAGI. The CDR3 contains 14 residues. V lost 4 bases and J 6 bases, leaving 14 bases between the germline ends. Only patients with CD8+CD57+ cell expansion on flow cytometry were chosen for sequencing. Genomic DNA constituted the template upon which TCR beta VDJ and CDR3 profiling was performed. TCRdb processed the reads anew with MiXCR; each CDR3 protein has one entry. The table has under 350,000 distinct CDR3 sequences, 56% seen once. The source is a human donor with aplastic anemia. The material sequenced was sorted CD4+, CD8+, or CD8+CD57+ T cells (not recorded which) from PBMCs. The chain combines TRBV6-5 with TRBJ2-3; D is unresolved. CDR3 residues: CASSFAPPVDTQYF. The CDR3 DNA reads as TGTGCCAGCAGTTTTGCGCCCCCAGTCGATACGCAGTATTTT.